Described below is a single TCR beta chain sequence and its context. This sample is drawn from a study of patients and donors after allogeneic stem cell transplantation. TCRdb processed the RT-PCR reads anew with MiXCR; each CDR3 protein has one entry. The data show around 240,000 distinct CDR3 sequences, 14% seen once. J lost 4 bases, V lost 5 bases, and 13 bases had no gene match. The CDR3 totals 17 residues. Germline-derived CDR1 and CDR2 are PRHDT and FYEKMQ (reference sequence). The sequenced material came from blood, either unsorted or a sorted T cell fraction (not recorded which). The origin of this receptor is a human donor who was either an allogeneic HSCT recipient or a stem cell or donor lymphocyte infusion donor (not recorded which). It is not recorded whose cells these are; they may come from a transplant donor. The chain couples TRBV13 to TRBJ1-4, with TRBD1 matching 7 bases. CDR3 DNA: TGTGCCAGCAGCCGACAGGGACGGATGGGGAATAATGAAAAACTGTTTTTT. It yields the protein CASSRQGRMGNNEKLFF.